This T cell receptor beta chain was recorded in a study of T cell responses to AZD1222 COVID-19 vaccine. General study results and limits: It was only six AZD1222 recipients who were seropositive at baseline. Among vaccine-associated CD4 TCRs, coverage spanned spike, with dominance at 160-218 and 743-854. Donors, mostly white British, included more females; clonal diversity was possibly underestimated. Sampling that yielded the repertoires occurred only after the peak T cell response.

Trimming removed 1 base at V and 2 bases at J, with 10 bases between. Germline lookup yields CDR1 SGHRS and CDR2 YFSETQ. The CDR3 sequence is 15 residues long. As concerns this clone: What it binds is unknown.

Repertoires were generated with immunoSEQ multiplex PCR, while TCRdb's copy carries only in-frame clones and drops some. The sample carries over 150,000 clones, approximately 90% recorded once. The TCR was taken from an adult in good health. The rearrangement links TRBV5-1 to TRBJ1-5, with unresolved D. Sequencing was performed on peripheral blood, taken on day 0 of AZD1222 vaccination. The CDR3 DNA sequence: TGCGCCAGCAGCTTGAATGCTGGGGGCAATCAGCCCCAGCATTTT. It translates to CASSLNAGGNQPQHF.